This T cell receptor (beta chain) was sequenced in a study of shared clonotypes between healthy human individuals. Across the whole study: A couple of women and a few men aged 18 to 49 made up the donors.

This CDR3 comprises 15 residues. The V end was cut by 5 bases, the J end by 3 bases, with 15 bases between. Germline-derived CDR1 and CDR2 are SGHNT and YENEEA. This clone was found a few times. Clones were read by immunoSEQ multiplex PCR, and TCRdb kept only the in-frame ones, dropping some. The data hold about 510,000 clones, with more than 65% observed a single time. The specimen sequenced was PBMCs. The receptor comes from a woman in her thirties or forties in good health. Some clones in this sample may be carry-over from other donors' samples. The V gene is TRBV11-3, the J gene TRBJ2-3; possibly TRBD2 for D (6 bases). The CDR3 bases are TGTGCCAGCAGCCCACGGGGGAAGGGGACAGATACGCAGTATTTT. Translation gives CASSPRGKGTDTQYF.